The rows below give T cell receptor beta chains drawn from one sample of a study of blood T cell repertoires in COVID-19. Clones were read by immunoSEQ multiplex PCR, and TCRdb kept only the in-frame ones, dropping some. This sample has about 530,000 clones, with about 88% found just once. The sequenced sample was peripheral blood. The origin of the receptors is a woman aged 45-65 years with COVID-19, enrolled during active disease. Both conserved end residues are part of each CDR3. D genes are given only for firm matches. Not every row has a clone size; where given, it reads once, few, many or a size class.

j_gene	d_gene	abundance	v_gene	CDR3aa	CDR3nt
TRBJ1-5	.	.	TRBV30	CAWAAGALSNQPQHF	TGTGCCTGGGCAGCGGGGGCCCTTAGCAATCAGCCCCAGCATTTT
TRBJ2-3	TRBD1	.	TRBV2	CASSPGTGRTDTQYF	TGTGCCAGCAGCCCCGGGACAGGCCGAACAGATACGCAGTATTTT
TRBJ2-3	TRBD1	.	TRBV13	CASSLGRPLGTGDTDTQYF	TGTGCCAGCAGCTTAGGACGGCCCCTCGGGACAGGGGACACAGATACGCAGTATTTT
TRBJ1-2	TRBD1	.	TRBV5-1	CASTDRGRDGYTF	TGCGCCAGCACTGACAGGGGGCGAGATGGCTACACCTTC
TRBJ2-3	.	.	TRBV11-1	CASSLAEGTQYF	TGTGCCAGCAGCTTAGCCGAGGGTACGCAGTATTTT
TRBJ1-5	.	.	TRBV2	CASSDQRGSQPQHF	TGTGCCAGCAGTGACCAGAGGGGGAGTCAGCCCCAGCATTTT
TRBJ2-3	.	.	TRBV5-1	CASSLDRYTDTQYF	TGCGCCAGCAGCTTGGACAGGTACACAGATACGCAGTATTTT
TRBJ2-1	.	.	TRBV6-1	CASSVPTVLSYNEQFF	TGTGCCAGCAGTGTTCCAACAGTACTCTCCTACAATGAGCAGTTCTTC
TRBJ2-6	.	once	TRBV11-3	CASSSFSGANVLTF	TGTGCCAGCAGCTCCTTCTCCGGGGCCAACGTCCTGACTTTC
TRBJ2-1	TRBD2	.	TRBV9	CASSLSGTVNEQFF	TGTGCCAGCAGCCTAAGCGGGACCGTCAATGAGCAGTTCTTC
TRBJ1-1	.	.	TRBV10-1	CASSEVPYTEAFF	TGCGCCAGCAGTGAGGTCCCGTACACTGAAGCTTTCTTT
TRBJ1-1	.	few	TRBV2	CASSEDLGEDTEAFF	TGTGCCAGCAGTGAAGATTTAGGGGAGGACACTGAAGCTTTCTTT
TRBJ1-4	.	.	TRBV7-3	CASSLPQEGEKLFF	TGTGCCAGCAGCTTACCACAGGAGGGTGAAAAACTGTTTTTT
TRBJ2-4	.	.	TRBV18	CASSPPGPRGGNIQYF	TGTGCCAGCTCACCACCGGGCCCAAGGGGGGGGAACATTCAGTACTTC
TRBJ2-1	.	.	TRBV19	CASSIGRESDEQFF	TGTGCCAGTAGTATCGGGCGGGAAAGCGATGAGCAGTTCTTC
TRBJ1-4	TRBD1	.	TRBV5-1	CASSLQGAGEKLFF	TGCGCCAGCAGCTTACAGGGGGCAGGGGAAAAACTGTTTTTT
TRBJ2-3	TRBD2	.	TRBV19	CASSIDPGGELDTQYF	TGTGCCAGTAGTATAGACCCCGGGGGGGAGTTAGATACGCAGTATTTT
TRBJ2-1	TRBD2	few	TRBV30	CAWSTGFGSGIYNEQFF	TGTGCCTGGAGTACAGGGTTTGGTAGCGGGATTTACAATGAGCAGTTCTTC
TRBJ2-7	.	.	TRBV7-9	CASSLQQGGEQYF	TGTGCCAGCAGCTTACAACAAGGGGGCGAGCAGTACTTC
TRBJ2-3	.	.	TRBV5-1	CASSPWNRPTDTQYF	TGCGCCAGCAGCCCCTGGAACAGACCCACAGATACGCAGTATTTT
TRBJ1-1	TRBD1	.	TRBV19	CASSLGQGAGTEAFF	TGTGCCAGTAGTCTGGGACAGGGGGCCGGCACTGAAGCTTTCTTT
TRBJ1-2	TRBD1	.	TRBV28	CASVSDPGGEYNYGYTF	TGTGCCAGCGTCTCCGACCCAGGGGGCGAATATAACTATGGCTACACCTTC
TRBJ1-1	.	.	TRBV5-1	CASSLVVNTEAFF	TGCGCCAGCAGCTTGGTAGTAAACACTGAAGCTTTCTTT
TRBJ2-1	.	.	TRBV29-1	CSVATDTHEQFF	TGCAGCGTTGCCACGGACACTCATGAGCAGTTCTTC
TRBJ2-5	TRBD1	.	TRBV13	CASSSQNYLGTAEETQYF	TGTGCCAGCAGCTCCCAAAACTATCTAGGGACAGCAGAAGAGACCCAGTACTTC
TRBJ2-5	TRBD2	once	TRBV29-1	CSWAWTSGAGGETQYF	TGCAGCTGGGCGTGGACTAGCGGGGCCGGAGGAGAGACCCAGTACTTC
TRBJ1-1	.	.	TRBV7-7	CASSPIPGREGTEAFF	TGTGCCAGCAGCCCCATTCCAGGCAGGGAGGGCACTGAAGCTTTCTTT
TRBJ2-5	TRBD1	once	TRBV18	CASSPRTDRGKQETQYF	TGTGCCAGCTCACCACGCACGGACAGGGGGAAACAAGAGACCCAGTACTTC
TRBJ1-2	TRBD1	.	TRBV2	CASTGQGPDYGYTF	TGTGCCAGCACCGGACAGGGACCCGACTATGGCTACACCTTC
TRBJ2-2	TRBD2	.	TRBV7-2	CADGRGNTGELFF	TGTGCCGACGGGAGGGGCAACACCGGGGAGCTGTTTTTT
TRBJ2-7	TRBD1	.	TRBV24-1	CATQQGSEQYF	TGTGCCACACAACAGGGGAGTGAGCAGTACTTC
TRBJ1-1	.	.	TRBV2	CASSEYGPTNTEAFF	TGTGCCAGCAGTGAGTATGGGCCCACGAACACTGAAGCTTTCTTT
TRBJ1-4	.	.	TRBV18	CASSPPQGRHEKLFF	TGTGCCAGCTCACCACCTCAGGGGCGTCACGAAAAACTGTTTTTT
TRBJ1-1	.	.	TRBV6-5	CASIMGAGKAEAFF	TGTGCCAGCATCATGGGGGCAGGGAAAGCTGAAGCTTTCTTT
TRBJ1-4	.	.	TRBV5-4	CASSGGAANEKLFF	TGTGCCAGCAGCGGGGGGGCGGCTAATGAAAAACTGTTTTTT
TRBJ2-7	.	.	TRBV5-5	CASSGTTGSYEQYF	TGTGCCAGCAGCGGTACGACGGGATCCTACGAGCAGTACTTC
TRBJ1-1	.	.	TRBV10-2	CASTDGRGDTEAFF	TGCGCCAGCACCGACGGGAGGGGGGACACTGAAGCTTTCTTT
TRBJ1-2	.	.	TRBV5-1	CASSFDILSNYGYTF	TGCGCCAGCAGCTTCGACATCCTATCTAACTATGGCTACACCTTC
TRBJ1-6	.	.	TRBV15	CATTPTDYNSPLHF	TGTGCCACCACCCCGACAGACTATAATTCACCCCTCCACTTT
TRBJ1-2	.	.	TRBV10-2	CASSDQGYYGYTF	TGCGCCAGCAGTGACCAGGGCTACTATGGCTACACCTTC
TRBJ2-2	.	few	TRBV2	CATSRANTGELFF	TGTGCCACAAGCAGGGCGAACACCGGGGAGCTGTTTTTT